A selection of T cell receptor beta chains follows, all from one sample in a study of OX40 agonist ivuxolimab in advanced cancers. Clones were read by immunoSEQ multiplex PCR, and TCRdb kept only the in-frame ones, dropping some. The table has about 24,000 clones, roughly 84% seen once. The sequences come from CD4+ or CD8+ T cells sorted from blood, collected in a trial of the OX40 agonist ivuxolimab. These receptors were obtained from an adult with an advanced solid tumor such as melanoma, head and neck, liver or kidney cancer. Each CDR3 is given without its conserved first and last residue. Each record gives: J gene, V gene, CDR3 protein.

TRBJ2-2	TRBV7-7	ASSLRHGSGELF
TRBJ2-5	TRBV5-1	ASSLESPTGTQY
TRBJ2-7	TRBV7-9	ASSFSGQNYEQY
TRBJ1-1	TRBV5-1	ASSLGTPEAF
TRBJ2-7	TRBV6-1	ASRNRDEQY
TRBJ1-3	TRBV15	ATSRRGNTIY
TRBJ1-6	TRBV7-9	ASSLEAGANSPLH
TRBJ1-6	TRBV19	ASKGDSHNSPLH
TRBJ2-3	TRBV27	ASSIGQGSDTQY
TRBJ2-5	TRBV7-8	ASSSGTSRLETQY
TRBJ1-6	TRBV9	ASSATGGGSPLH
TRBJ1-1	TRBV27	ASSLGVRNTEAF
TRBJ2-6	TRBV7-2	ASSLEAGANVLT
TRBJ2-5	TRBV30	AWSVHSYGTQY
TRBJ1-6	TRBV30	AWSVGTGGASSPLH
TRBJ2-6	TRBV5-4	ASSRPTSGRGGANVLT
TRBJ2-3	TRBV11-3	ASSLPPLAGGLGGTQY
TRBJ2-7	TRBV7-2	ASSFASSYEQY
TRBJ1-1	TRBV7-2	ASSLLFGPARVNTEAF
TRBJ2-1	TRBV6-5	ASSYRTSGSNEQF
TRBJ2-4	TRBV6-1	ASNPGQGATIQY
TRBJ2-5	TRBV7-9	ASSLLVAQETQY
TRBJ2-2	TRBV9	ASSVQGATGTGELF
TRBJ1-5	TRBV19	ASSPRGSGNQPQH
TRBJ1-1	TRBV27	ASSFNPGGTEAF
TRBJ1-2	TRBV19	ASSARDRGYGYT
NA	TRBV27	ASSLAGSYEQY
TRBJ1-6	TRBV7-6	ASSAGPINSPLH
TRBJ2-7	TRBV5-4	ASSSKTSYEQY
TRBJ1-4	TRBV30	AWSDTGETNEKLF
TRBJ2-5	TRBV7-3	ASSSPAAPETQY
TRBJ2-3	TRBV5-1	ASSLESTPTDTQY
TRBJ2-7	TRBV18	ASSPPFTTYEQY
TRBJ1-1	TRBV10-3	AIQGANTEAF
TRBJ1-6	TRBV4-2	ASSREGQGDSPLH
TRBJ2-1	TRBV5-1	ASSHRGAGDYNEQF
TRBJ2-3	TRBV6-5	ASTGLVSDTQY
TRBJ2-1	TRBV1	TSSLRTSSLHEQF
TRBJ2-3	TRBV29-1	SGGDRRTDTQY
TRBJ2-5	TRBV7-9	ASSSLGGIETQY
TRBJ2-5	TRBV11-2	ASSSPRGVANAWETQY
TRBJ2-7	TRBV19	ASSIVSGGGYEQY
TRBJ2-7	TRBV18	ASSQLAGGSLAYEQY
TRBJ1-3	TRBV19	ASSPGSGTGNTIY
TRBJ1-1	TRBV11-1	ASSRRNEAF
TRBJ1-4	TRBV6-5	ASSRQGIGEKLF
TRBJ2-3	TRBV4-3	ASSQDALGTDTQY
TRBJ2-2	TRBV10-3	AISESPSIGELF
TRBJ2-5	TRBV25-1	ASSETYKGGLLAETQY